The rows below give T cell receptor beta chains drawn from one sample of a study of regulatory T cells in long-lasting Graves disease. TCRdb re-called the multiplex PCR reads through MiXCR, storing one row per CDR3 protein. The data show some 420,000 distinct CDR3 sequences, around a fifth seen once. The sequencing here drew on peripheral blood mononuclear cells (PBMCs), taken when the disease was refractory, from a patient treated with antithyroid drugs. The receptors shown here come from a female donor with Graves disease. The CDR3 runs from the conserved cysteine through the conserved F or W. Fields, in order: CDR3 protein, V gene, D gene, J gene. The D gene is left open where the match is weak.

CASSQDPSTEAFF	TRBV3-1	-	TRBJ1-1
CASSTYPERGTGELFF	TRBV12-3/TRBV12-4	-	TRBJ2-2
CASSEDSRTQYF	TRBV25-1	-	TRBJ2-5
CASSIDTLAKNIQYF	TRBV3-1	-	TRBJ2-4
CASSPDMAGAYEQYF	TRBV6-1	TRBD2	TRBJ2-7
CSARPGGGTGELFF	TRBV29-1	TRBD2	TRBJ2-2
CASRARDYEPEQYF	TRBV2	TRBD2	TRBJ2-7
CASSPNGWGQGETQYF	TRBV7-8	-	TRBJ2-5
CSARTPPQVAASYEQYF	TRBV20-1	-	TRBJ2-7
CASSLAVVQRVGANVLTF	TRBV5-1	-	TRBJ2-6
CSAAHGGGGGETQYF	TRBV20-1	TRBD2	TRBJ2-5
CAISEPSAGEVTGELFF	TRBV10-3	TRBD2	TRBJ2-2
CASSPTRQGANYEQYF	TRBV3-1	TRBD1	TRBJ2-7
CASSPGRTGELFF	TRBV6-1	-	TRBJ2-2
CASSFGTANSPLHF	TRBV11-2	-	TRBJ1-6
CASSYIDNSPLHF	TRBV25-1	-	TRBJ1-6
CASSPNRAGNQPQHF	TRBV7-2	-	TRBJ1-5
CASSLISNQPQHF	TRBV7-2	-	TRBJ1-5
CASSSGTADFQPQHF	TRBV7-9	TRBD1	TRBJ1-5
CASSVDRGVYEQYF	TRBV19	TRBD1	TRBJ2-7
CASSVEGGSEQYF	TRBV9	TRBD2	TRBJ2-7
CASSLVGPWEQYF	TRBV7-9	-	TRBJ2-7
CASRDDRAPAEAFF	TRBV2	-	TRBJ1-1
CASSYMGSSSYNSPLHF	TRBV6-5	-	TRBJ1-6
CASSPTGGAGYGYTF	TRBV7-2	TRBD1	TRBJ1-2
CSATGTSNTEAFF	TRBV20-1	-	TRBJ1-1
CSSADQPMNTEAFF	TRBV20-1	-	TRBJ1-1
CAISLTGMNTEAFF	TRBV10-3	-	TRBJ1-1
CASSYEGQVYEQYF	TRBV6-9	TRBD1	TRBJ2-7
CASSTSTAGGGYTF	TRBV14	-	TRBJ1-2
CASSYPPDGGDTEAFF	TRBV2	-	TRBJ1-1
CASSIGARTDTQYF	TRBV19	-	TRBJ2-3
CASSLRHLNTGELFF	TRBV28	-	TRBJ2-2
CASSRTMESNQPQHF	TRBV3-1	-	TRBJ1-5
CASSRQGGYEQYF	TRBV19	-	TRBJ2-7
CASSQSRQGAGEQYF	TRBV3-1	TRBD1	TRBJ2-7
CASLQTLGTEAFF	TRBV7-2	-	TRBJ1-1
CASSKGGRYTGELFF	TRBV13	TRBD2	TRBJ2-2
CASSFRGSSLTGELFF	TRBV7-2	-	TRBJ2-2
CASSQRTSGIYNEQFF	TRBV3-2	-	TRBJ2-1
CASSDRVVDEQYF	TRBV6-1	TRBD1	TRBJ2-7
CASSAGQKVGYTF	TRBV9	-	TRBJ1-2